This T cell receptor beta chain was profiled in a study of cytotoxic CD8 clonotypes in ibrutinib-treated CLL. V dropped 4 bases and J dropped 7; count of bases not matched to a gene: 11. Germline CDR1 and CDR2: MNHEY and SMNVEV (reference sequence). The CDR3 runs 15 residues. Assay used: immunoSEQ multiplex PCR; TCRdb lists only in-frame clones, some missing. Of approximately 120,000 clones in the sample, 84% were seen once. The origin of this receptor is a human donor with chronic lymphocytic leukemia. Sample: PBMCs, taken after 24 months of ibrutinib treatment. The V gene is TRBV27, the J gene TRBJ1-1, with 8 bases matching TRBD1. The CDR3 sequence is CASSSSGQGRGEAFF. CDR3 coding DNA: TGTGCCAGCAGTTCCTCCGGACAGGGACGTGGTGAAGCTTTCTTT.